The present T cell receptor (beta chain) was sequenced within a study of shared clonotypes between healthy human individuals. Partitioning of CD4+ cells yielded a CD45RA+ naive subset and a CD45RA-negative memory subset. Details on this clone: Its target is unknown.

Whole-study results and caveats: Clonotype sharing among donors, it was expected, would be affected by sequencing depth. Non-shared clonotypes were found to have lower generation probabilities than the clonotypes that were shared by all four of the sorted-subset donors.

Assay: immunoSEQ multiplex PCR; the TCRdb copy retains only in-frame clones and omits some. Of over a million clones listed, 75% are singletons. The material sequenced was memory CD4+ T cells sorted from blood. Subset specified: CD45RA-negative fraction. This clonotype was sampled from a young man in good health.

The CDR3 protein is CASSEDARARELFF. CDR3 nucleotides: TGTGCCAGCAGTGAAGACGCTAGAGCAAGGGAGCTGTTTTTT. The chain uses TRBV6-1 and TRBJ2-2; D is undetermined. Trimming left V 1 base short and J 9 bases short, with 12 bases between. The CDR3 covers 14 residues. The germline gives CDR1 MNHNS, CDR2 SASEGT.